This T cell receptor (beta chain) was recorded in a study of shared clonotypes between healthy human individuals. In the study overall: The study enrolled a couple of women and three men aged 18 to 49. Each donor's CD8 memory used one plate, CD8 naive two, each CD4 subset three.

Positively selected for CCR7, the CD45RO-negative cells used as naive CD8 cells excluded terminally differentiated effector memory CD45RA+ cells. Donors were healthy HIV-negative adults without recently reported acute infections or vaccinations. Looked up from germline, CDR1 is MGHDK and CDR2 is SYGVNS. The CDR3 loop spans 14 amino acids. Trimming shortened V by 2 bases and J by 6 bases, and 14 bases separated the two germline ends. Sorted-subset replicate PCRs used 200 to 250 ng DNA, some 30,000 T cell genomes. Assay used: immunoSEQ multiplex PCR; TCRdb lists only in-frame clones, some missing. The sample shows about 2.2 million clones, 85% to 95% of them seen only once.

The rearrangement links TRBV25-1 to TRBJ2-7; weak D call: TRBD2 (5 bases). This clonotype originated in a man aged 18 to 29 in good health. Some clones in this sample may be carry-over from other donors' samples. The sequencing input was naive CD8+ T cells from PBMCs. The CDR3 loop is CASSEGGREAEQYF. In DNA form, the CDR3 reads TGTGCCAGCAGTGAAGGAGGACGCGAGGCCGAGCAGTACTTC.